Shown below are 29 T cell receptor beta chains from a single sample sequenced in a study of OX40 agonist ivuxolimab in advanced cancers. Assay used: immunoSEQ multiplex PCR; TCRdb lists only in-frame clones, some missing. The repertoire has more than 45,000 clones, over 60% of them found once; the top ten carry over 2%. The sequenced sample was CD4+ or CD8+ T cells sorted from blood, obtained in a trial of the OX40 agonist ivuxolimab. These receptors originate from an adult with an advanced solid tumor such as melanoma, head and neck, liver or kidney cancer.

The chain recombines TRBV10-3 with TRBJ2-7, with TRBD2 matching 10 bases. This CDR3 contains 12 residues. Germline CDR1 is ENHRY and CDR2 is SYGVKD. J gave up 12 bases and V 7 bases, and 9 bases lay outside the gene matches. The CDR3 nucleotides are TGTGCCATCACCTCTTGGGGACTAGCGCCGTACTTC. It translates to CAITSWGLAPYF.

The J gene is TRBJ1-1, the V gene TRBV10-3; 7 nucleotides align to TRBD1. The CDR3 covers 14 residues. Looked up from germline, CDR1 is ENHRY and CDR2 is SYGVKD. Trimming cost V 3 bases and J 1 base; bases outside gene matches: 2. The DNA of the CDR3 is TGTGCCATCAGTGACAGGACAGGGAACACTGAAGCTTTCTTT. It specifies CAISDRTGNTEAFF.

This chain connects TRBV28 to TRBJ1-5; tentative D call: TRBD1 (5 bases). Germline values: CDR1 MDHEN, CDR2 SYDVKM. This CDR3 contains 23 residues. V was clipped by 6 bases and J by 2 bases, with 38 bases between them. CDR3 nucleotides: TGTGCCAGCAGCCGTAGTCGATATAGACATCGATATCGGGGGGGAGGGGGCAATCAGCCCCAGCATTTT. It codes for CASSRSRYRHRYRGGGGNQPQHF.

This clone was observed once. The chain carries TRBV6-5 and TRBJ2-7; D possibly corresponds to TRBD2 (5 bases). Trimming removed 5 bases from V and 4 bases from J, with 9 bases in between. From germline, CDR1 is MNHEY and CDR2 SVGAGI. This CDR3 region has 12 residues. The chain's CDR3 is CASSEPGYEQYF. The CDR3 coding sequence is TGTGCCAGCAGTGAACCGGGATACGAGCAGTACTTC.

The genes are TRBV5-4 and TRBJ2-2; TRBD2 matches at 9 bases. Trimming at V came to 4 bases and at J to 2 bases, leaving 9 bases not matched to a gene. The CDR3 is made up of 17 amino acids. Germline CDR1 reads SGHNT; CDR2 reads YYREEE (reference sequence). The CDR3 coding sequence is TGTGCCAGCAGCCAAGTCGGACTAGCGAGTAACACCGGGGAGCTGTTTTTT. Protein: CASSQVGLASNTGELFF. The full variable domain, completed using reference TRBV5-4 and TRBJ2-2, is ETGVTQSPTHLIKTRGQQVTLRCSSQSGHNTVSWYQQALGQGPQFIFQYYREEENGRGNFPPRFSGLQFPNYSSELNVNALELDDSALYLCASSQVGLASNTGELFFGEGSRLTVL.

V is TRBV18 and J is TRBJ1-1; a weak D match, TRBD1 (6 bases). This CDR3 is built from 14 residues. V dropped 3 bases and J dropped 6 bases, with 14 bases sitting between them. Germline V lookup: CDR1 KGHSH, CDR2 LQKENI. CDR3 coding DNA: TGTGCCAGCTCACCCACGGACAGATATGCTGAAGCTTTCTTT. This translates into CASSPTDRYAEAFF.

This sequence joins TRBV13 and TRBJ1-6, with 10 bases lining up with TRBD1. The CDR3 consists of 14 residues. J lost 10 bases, V lost 6 bases, and 6 bases had no gene match. Germline V CDR1 and CDR2: PRHDT, FYEKMQ (reference sequence). The CDR3 is CASSRGTGESPLHF. The CDR3 DNA sequence: TGTGCCAGCAGTCGGGGGACAGGGGAGTCACCCCTCCACTTT.

This rearrangement joins TRBV28 to TRBJ1-1; D is ambiguous. The CDR3 loop spans 14 amino acids. The V end lost 5 bases, the J end lost 6 bases, and 16 bases lay between the germline ends. The germline V gene encodes CDR1 MDHEN and CDR2 SYDVKM. This chain's CDR3 is CASSPRTSRAEAFF. The DNA of the CDR3 is TGTGCCAGCAGTCCCCGAACCTCCCGGGCTGAAGCTTTCTTT. The variable domain in full, with the rest retrieved from reference TRBV28 and TRBJ1-1, is DVKVTQSSRYLVKRTGEKVFLECVQDMDHENMFWYRQDPGLGLRLIYFSYDVKMKEKGDIPEGYSVSREKKERFSLILESASTNQTSMYLCASSPRTSRAEAFFGQGTRLTVV.

The rearrangement links TRBV6-1 to TRBJ2-1; 8 bases line up with TRBD1. This CDR3 region has 15 residues. From germline, CDR1 is MNHNS and CDR2 SASEGT. V lost 6 bases and J lost 3; bases outside the gene matches: 7. DNA of the CDR3: TGTGCCAGCAGCCGAGGACAGGGAAACTACAATGAGCAGTTCTTC. Protein: CASSRGQGNYNEQFF.

The genes are TRBV23-1 and TRBJ2-7, with D tentatively TRBD2 (5 bases). Being an ORF, TRBV23-1 has a function that is uncertain. Trimming removed 10 bases at V and 0 bases at J, with 25 bases between. The CDR3 has 17 residues. Here the CDR3 DNA reads TGCGCCACCTCGGGCAGCCTAAAATACCTAGCCTCCTACGAGCAGTACTTC. Amino acid sequence: CATSGSLKYLASYEQYF.

This clone turned up a few times. This chain's CDR3 is CASSSLTDTQYF. The CDR3 DNA reads as TGTGCCAGCAGTTCCTTAACAGATACGCAGTATTTT. V and J are TRBV6-1 and TRBJ2-3; D gene ambiguous. The CDR3 is 12 amino acids. V was clipped by 5 bases and J by 3 bases, with 6 bases between them. Germline CDR1 is MNHNS and CDR2 is SASEGT.

The table lists this clone with a count of one. The rearrangement uses TRBV7-3 and TRBJ2-3, with D uncertain. The CDR3 spans 14 residues. V was cut by 0 bases and J by 2 bases, with 6 bases left in between. Germline CDR1 and CDR2: SGHTA and FQGTGA. CDR3 protein: CASSLTVATDTQYF. In DNA, the CDR3 is TGTGCCAGCAGCTTAACTGTTGCCACAGATACGCAGTATTTT.

The V call is TRBV5-1, the J call TRBJ2-1; no firm D call. The CDR3 runs 14 residues. The germline CDR1 and CDR2 sequences are SGHRS and YFSETQ. V was clipped by 0 bases and J by 7 bases, with 11 bases between them. The CDR3 nucleotides read TGCGCCAGCAGCTTGGGGGGAATTGGTAATGAGCAGTTCTTC. It specifies CASSLGGIGNEQFF.

The V call is TRBV5-1, the J call TRBJ2-1, with 9 bases aligning to TRBD2. Per germline, CDR1 SGHRS and CDR2 YFSETQ. This CDR3 spans 19 amino acids. The J segment lost 4 bases and the V segment lost 0 bases, leaving 14 bases of the junction unmatched. The CDR3 bases are TGCGCCAGCAGCTTGGCCGGGGGAGCGGGAGGTGGGATTTACAATGAGCAGTTCTTC. Translation: CASSLAGGAGGGIYNEQFF.

The chain recombines TRBV7-6 with TRBJ2-6; D is uncertain. The germline gives CDR1 SGHVS, CDR2 FNYEAQ. The CDR3 extends over 15 amino acids. Trimming removed 1 base from V and 0 bases from J, with 4 bases in between. The CDR3 DNA follows: TGTGCCAGCAGCTTAGGGAACTCTGGGGCCAACGTCCTGACTTTC. It specifies CASSLGNSGANVLTF.

The V call is TRBV9, the J call TRBJ2-2; 7 bases match TRBD1. The V gene end was trimmed by 2 bases and the J gene end by 4 bases; junction bases not matched to a gene: 8. Germline CDR1 and CDR2: SGDLS and YYNGEE. The CDR3 is made up of 16 amino acids. The DNA of the CDR3 is TGTGCCAGCAGCGTTTCACAGGGGACGGGCACCGGGGAGCTGTTTTTT. Its translation: CASSVSQGTGTGELFF.

The chain couples TRBV7-8 to TRBJ1-4; the D gene is possibly TRBD1 (5 bases). The CDR3 is made up of 16 amino acids. Trimming cost V 2 bases and J 4 bases, with 14 bases left between them. Germline V gene lookup returns CDR1 SGHVS and CDR2 FQNEAQ. The CDR3 loop reads CASSLTDRGNNEKLFF. Written as DNA, the CDR3 is TGTGCCAGCAGCTTAACGGATCGGGGGAATAATGAAAAACTGTTTTTT.

The rearrangement uses TRBV7-8 and TRBJ2-7; 12 nucleotides agree with TRBD2. The V segment lost 6 bases and the J segment 4 bases; nucleotides outside the gene matches: 10. The CDR3 has 16 residues. Germline CDR1 reads SGHVS; CDR2 reads FQNEAQ. For the CDR3, the DNA is TGTGCCAGCAGACCGCAGACTAGCGGGAGTATGTACGAGCAGTACTTC. Its translation is CASRPQTSGSMYEQYF.

The chain has TRBV6-1 and TRBJ1-2; TRBD1 is a possible D gene (6 bases). The CDR3 is 12 residues long. CDR1 and CDR2 (germline): MNHNS, SASEGT. Trimming left V 9 bases short and J 1 base short, with 9 bases between. CDR3: CASSGVNYGYTF. CDR3 nucleotide sequence: TGTGCCAGTTCAGGGGTTAACTATGGCTACACCTTC.

This chain connects TRBV6-4 to TRBJ1-1; TRBD1 aligns across 8 bases. V lost 6 bases and J lost 0; bases outside the gene matches: 6. CDR3 length: 15 residues. Germline V gives CDR1 MRHNA, CDR2 SNTAGT. The CDR3 nucleotides are TGTGCCAGCAGACGGGACAGGCGGATGAACACTGAAGCTTTCTTT. Its translation is CASRRDRRMNTEAFF.

As regards this clone: Compared with germline, one end of the junction differs, possibly owing to a read error. J is TRBJ1-5 and V is TRBV28; possible D gene TRBD1, 5 bases. There are 12 residues in the CDR3. Germline CDR1 reads MDHEN; CDR2 reads SYDVKM. CDR3 sequence: CASSLEGQPRHF. The CDR3 nucleotides are TGTGCCAGCAGTTTAGAGGGGCAGCCCCGGCATTTT.

The chain couples TRBV30 to TRBJ2-3; D possibly corresponds to TRBD1 (5 bases). Trimming stripped 5 bases from V and 0 bases from J, with 9 bases between. This CDR3 has 13 residues. Germline V gene lookup returns CDR1 GTSNPN and CDR2 SVGIG (reference sequence). The CDR3 reads CAWAPGSTDTQYF. The CDR3 DNA sequence: TGTGCCTGGGCTCCAGGGAGCACAGATACGCAGTATTTT.

This clone was counted once. The chain links TRBV6-4 to TRBJ2-2; D gene uncertain. Trimming took off 2 bases at V and 2 bases at J, with 15 bases between the two ends. The CDR3 sequence is 17 residues long. Per germline, CDR1 MRHNA and CDR2 SNTAGT. This CDR3 reads CASSDTKVWDNTGELFF. The CDR3 nucleotides are TGTGCCAGCAGTGACACCAAGGTGTGGGATAACACCGGGGAGCTGTTTTTT.

The chain is built from TRBV25-1 and TRBJ2-1; TRBD2 aligns across 10 bases. Looked up from germline, CDR1 is MGHDK and CDR2 is SYGVNS. With V trimmed by 4 bases and J by 9 bases, 6 bases remained unmatched. The length of the CDR3 is 14 residues. CDR3 in amino acids: CASSGSGRAGEQFF. CDR3 DNA: TGTGCCAGCAGTGGGAGCGGGAGGGCCGGTGAGCAGTTCTTC.

This sequence joins TRBV7-2 and TRBJ2-1, with D possibly TRBD2 on 5 matching bases. CDR1 is SGHTA and CDR2 is FQGNSA in the germline V gene. This CDR3 region has 14 residues. The V and J ends lost 1 base and 10 bases respectively, with 14 bases between them. Written as DNA, the CDR3 is TGTGCCAGCAGCTTAGGGAGGCCGGAGAAGGAGCAGTTCTTC. Translating gives CASSLGRPEKEQFF.

This chain links TRBV7-6 with TRBJ2-1; the D is unclear. Germline CDR1 is SGHVS and CDR2 is FNYEAQ. This CDR3 spans 16 amino acids. Trimming pared 5 bases from V and 4 bases from J, leaving 18 bases between. CDR3 bases: TGTGCCAGCAGCCCGGCCATCACGTACGTATACAATGAGCAGTTCTTC. Amino acid sequence: CASSPAITYVYNEQFF.

The chain is built from TRBV29-1 and TRBJ2-1; D perhaps matches TRBD2 (6 bases). Germline CDR1 is SQVTM and CDR2 is ANQGSEA. The CDR3 sequence is 13 residues long. Trimming took off 5 bases at V and 9 bases at J, with 17 bases between the two ends. Written as DNA, the CDR3 is TGCAGCGTTTGGGCCGGGGGAGTGGGTGAGCAGTTCTTC. Translated: CSVWAGGVGEQFF.

The chain has TRBV2 and TRBJ2-5; perhaps TRBD1 as D (6 bases). This CDR3 contains 13 residues. Trimming stripped 6 bases from V and 13 bases from J, with 21 bases between. Germline CDR1 SNHLY, CDR2 FYNNEI. This chain's CDR3 is CASRNFGTRVGYF. In DNA form, the CDR3 reads TGTGCCAGCAGGAACTTCGGGACACGGGTCGGGTACTTC.

The chain links TRBV18 to TRBJ1-1; D remains unclear. CDR3 length equals 11 residues. The germline gives CDR1 KGHSH, CDR2 LQKENI. Trimming removed 4 bases at V and 8 bases at J, with 8 bases between. Written as DNA, the CDR3 is TGTGCCAGCTCACTGCGAAACGAAGCTTTCTTT. Translating gives CASSLRNEAFF.